What follows are 25 T cell receptor beta chains derived from one specimen sequenced in a study of control samples from healthy donors and cancer patients. The method was immunoSEQ multiplex PCR; TCRdb's version includes in-frame clones alone and lacks a portion of them. The table has 75,000 to 95,000 clones, approximately 84% seen once. Material for sequencing was PBMCs. The receptors originated from a man aged 70-80 years with lung cancer.

About this clone itself: Other DNA sequences from this sample encode an identical CDR3 as well. The chain couples TRBV5-1 to TRBJ2-2; TRBD2 might be the D (5 bases). V was cut by 2 bases and J by 3 bases, with 5 bases left in between. In germline, CDR1 is SGHRS, CDR2 YFSETQ. The CDR3 totals 13 residues. CDR3 amino acids: CASSFGDTGELFF. CDR3 DNA: TGCGCCAGCAGCTTCGGGGACACCGGGGAGCTGTTTTTT. The entire variable domain, with the rest obtained from reference TRBV5-1 and TRBJ2-2, is as follows: KAGVTQTPRYLIKTRGQQVTLSCSPISGHRSVSWYQQTPGQGLQFLFEYFSETQRNKGNFPGRFSGRQFSNSRSEMNVSTLELGDSALYLCASSFGDTGELFFGEGSRLTVL.

V usage is TRBV24-1 and J usage is TRBJ1-2, with D hard to call. This CDR3 is built from 14 residues. Germline V gene lookup returns CDR1 KGHDR and CDR2 SFDVKD. V was clipped by 6 bases and J by 2 bases, with 12 bases between them. Here the CDR3 DNA reads TGTGCCACCAGTCGCCCAGGACGGAACTATGGCTACACCTTC. As protein: CATSRPGRNYGYTF.

The chain employs TRBV3-1 (or the pseudogene TRBV3-2) and TRBJ1-3; D unclear. Germline CDR1 reads LGHDT; CDR2 reads YNNKEL (reference sequence). Trimming removed 1 base from V and 4 bases from J, with 8 bases in between. CDR3 length: 14 amino acids. The CDR3 region has the DNA TGTGCCAGCAGCCAAGGGACGGGGGGAAACACCATATATTTT. The encoded protein is CASSQGTGGNTIYF.

The rearrangement joins TRBV3-1 (or the pseudogene TRBV3-2) to TRBJ2-4; 10 bases are shared with TRBD1. The J segment lost 5 bases and the V segment lost 6 bases, leaving 10 bases of the junction unmatched. The V gene's germline CDR1 is LGHDT and CDR2 YNNKEL (reference sequence). This CDR3 comprises 16 residues. The CDR3 is CASSHRDRGQENIQYF. DNA for the CDR3: TGTGCCAGCAGTCACCGGGACAGGGGCCAAGAAAACATTCAGTACTTC.

The chain joins TRBV11-1 to TRBJ2-1, with 7 bases matching TRBD1. This CDR3 has 16 amino acids. CDR1 is SGHAT and CDR2 is FQDESV in the germline V gene (reference sequence). Trimming removed 5 bases from V and 2 bases from J; junction bases left unmatched: 9. The CDR3 bases are TGTGCCAGCAGCACTCGGACAGGATCGGCCTACAATGAGCAGTTCTTC. Protein: CASSTRTGSAYNEQFF.

This clone was detected only once. This rearrangement joins TRBV9 to TRBJ2-3; 11 nucleotides match TRBD2. Losses at the gene ends were 0 bases for V and 5 bases for J; bases not matched to a gene: 5. The CDR3 spans 16 residues. Germline V CDR1 and CDR2: SGDLS, YYNGEE. In DNA form, the CDR3 reads TGTGCCAGCAGCGTAGATAGCGGGGGGGCCCAAGATACGCAGTATTTT. This gives the protein CASSVDSGGAQDTQYF.

This clone showed up just a few times. Written as DNA, the CDR3 is TGTGCCAGTAGTTCTGGTTATCAGCCCCAGCATTTT. This encodes CASSSGYQPQHF. The rearrangement links TRBV19 to TRBJ1-5; no reliable D call. Trimming shortened V by 5 bases and J by 5 bases, and 7 bases separated the two germline ends. The CDR3 covers 12 residues. Germline V CDR1 and CDR2: LNHDA, SQIVND (reference sequence).

This clone was picked up one time. This chain connects TRBV12-2 to TRBJ2-3; TRBD1 was called by the table and not checked on the DNA. TRBV12-2 is flagged as a pseudogene. This CDR3 is built from 19 residues. CDR3 sequence (DNA): TGTGCAAGTCGCAGAACCGGGACAGCGATTCTTTACCACACAGATACGCAGTATTTT. Protein product: CASRRTGTAILYHTDTQYF.

Notes on this clone: This same CDR3 is encoded by further DNA sequences in the sample. CDR3 DNA: TGCGCCAGCAGCTTAAGGACTAGCGGGGGTTCAGATACGCAGTATTTT. Translation: CASSLRTSGGSDTQYF. The J gene is TRBJ2-3, the V gene TRBV5-1; TRBD2 matches 13 bases. Losses at the gene ends were 2 bases for V and 4 bases for J; bases not matched to a gene: 4. The CDR3 is 16 residues long. Germline assignment: CDR1 SGHRS and CDR2 YFSETQ.

The rearrangement joins TRBV6-6 to TRBJ2-7, with 8 bases identical to TRBD2. The J segment lost 2 bases and the V segment lost 5 bases, leaving 8 bases of the junction unmatched. The CDR3 is 15 amino acids. Per the germline V gene, CDR1 is MNHNY and CDR2 is SVGAGI (reference sequence). CDR3 amino acids: CASSKRGGVAYEQYF. The CDR3, as DNA: TGTGCCAGCAGTAAACGGGGGGGCGTCGCCTACGAGCAGTACTTC.

For the CDR3, the DNA is TGTGCCAGCAGCCACGCTCCGGGGGGGATTAGAACAGATACGCAGTATTTT. It encodes CASSHAPGGIRTDTQYF. The chain carries TRBV11-2 and TRBJ2-3; 8 bases agree with TRBD2. Germline V gene lookup returns CDR1 SGHAT and CDR2 FQNNGV. The length of the CDR3 is 17 residues. The trim removed 5 bases at V and 3 bases at J, leaving 13 bases unmatched.

The J gene is TRBJ2-3, the V gene TRBV5-8; 10 bases are shared with TRBD1. The CDR3 covers 15 residues. CDR1 is SGHTS, CDR2 YDEGEE, per germline. Losses at the gene ends were 7 bases for V and 5 bases for J; bases not matched to a gene: 10. CDR3 nucleotides: TGTGCCAGCGGCAGACAGGGGGCCGCCATAGATACGCAGTATTTT. It translates to CASGRQGAAIDTQYF.

The gene calls are TRBV19 and TRBJ1-2, with 9 bases fitting TRBD1. CDR1 LNHDA and CDR2 SQIVND come from the germline V gene (reference sequence). The CDR3 is 15 amino acids. With 6 bases clipped from V and 6 bases from J, the junction kept 11 bases outside the gene matches. The CDR3 region has the DNA TGTGCCAGTAGACCCGGGACAGGGTCCGGGGATGGCTACACCTTC. Its translation is CASRPGTGSGDGYTF. Full variable domain (remainder filled in from reference TRBV19 and TRBJ1-2): DGGITQSPKYLFRKEGQNVTLSCEQNLNHDAMYWYRQDPGQGLRLIYYSQIVNDFQKGDIAEGYSVSREKKESFPLTVTSAQKNPTAFYLCASRPGTGSGDGYTFGSGTRLTVV.

The chain combines TRBV24-1 with TRBJ1-2; D gene ambiguous. V lost 4 bases to trimming and J lost 8 bases, with 10 bases between them. Germline values: CDR1 KGHDR, CDR2 SFDVKD. This CDR3 has 12 residues. The CDR3 DNA is TGTGCCACCAGTGACCCTCTTCGGGGCTACACCTTC. Translating gives CATSDPLRGYTF.

This chain joins TRBV6-2 or TRBV6-3 and TRBJ2-3, with 14 bases lining up with TRBD2. The CDR3 sequence is 16 residues long. Unmatched junction bases numbered 8, after V lost 5 bases and J lost 7 bases. CDR1 and CDR2 (germline): MNHEY, SVGEGT. CDR3 nucleotides: TGTGCCAGCAGTCCCCGACTAGCGGGGGGGCCCTATACGCAGTATTTT. Protein product: CASSPRLAGGPYTQYF.

With regard to this clone: In the same sample, other DNA sequences code for this CDR3. The V gene is TRBV7-3, the J gene TRBJ2-7; D is uncertain. Germline assignment: CDR1 SGHTA and CDR2 FQGTGA. Trimming took off 1 base at V and 4 bases at J, with 8 bases between the two ends. The CDR3 spans 13 residues. Here the CDR3 DNA reads TGTGCCAGCAGCTTAAGCCCTTCATACGAGCAGTACTTC. It codes for CASSLSPSYEQYF. The whole variable domain, remainder taken from reference TRBV7-3 and TRBJ2-7, is GAGVSQTPSNKVTEKGKYVELRCDPISGHTALYWYRQSLGQGPEFLIYFQGTGAADDSGLPNDRFFAVRPEGSVSTLKIQRTERGDSAVYLCASSLSPSYEQYFGPGTRLTVT.

In its sample, this clone was seen a few times. The genes are TRBV3-1 (or the pseudogene TRBV3-2) and TRBJ2-2; 9 bases align to TRBD2. Germline V gene lookup returns CDR1 LGHDT and CDR2 YNNKEL (reference sequence). V lost 4 bases to trimming and J lost 6 bases; unmatched junction nucleotides: 9. The CDR3 contains 16 residues. The CDR3 loop reads CASSPRRGGVAGELFF. The CDR3 DNA follows: TGTGCCAGCAGCCCCCGCCGCGGGGGGGTGGCCGGGGAGCTGTTTTTT.

The chain uses TRBV19 and TRBJ2-2; 8 bases align to TRBD2. The CDR3 runs 17 residues. Unmatched junction bases numbered 10, after V lost 4 bases and J lost 3 bases. Germline assignment: CDR1 LNHDA and CDR2 SQIVND (reference sequence). CDR3 in DNA: TGTGCCAGTAGTAGAGAAATTAGCGGGGAATACACCGGGGAGCTGTTTTTT. Translating gives CASSREISGEYTGELFF.

V and J are TRBV14 and TRBJ1-2; D is undetermined. The CDR3 has 13 amino acids. With 1 base removed from V and 7 bases from J, the gap between germline ends came to 10 bases. CDR1 and CDR2 (germline): SGHDN, FVKESK. In nucleotides, the CDR3 is TGTGCCAGCAGCCAAGTAGTGGGTCTTGGCTACACCTTC. Translating gives CASSQVVGLGYTF.

This chain connects TRBV14 to TRBJ1-3, with 10 bases aligning to TRBD1. This CDR3 is built from 18 residues. V dropped 4 bases and J dropped 4; count of bases not matched to a gene: 13. Looked up from germline, CDR1 is SGHDN and CDR2 is FVKESK. CDR3 coding DNA: TGTGCCAGCAGCCCCCGGGACAGGGGCTTCGCAGGCGGAAACACCATATATTTT. It is translated as CASSPRDRGFAGGNTIYF.

Ten or more counts support this clone. The V call is TRBV10-3, the J call TRBJ2-7, with 9 bases lining up with TRBD1. The CDR3 extends over 15 amino acids. The J segment lost 0 bases and the V segment lost 10 bases, leaving 10 bases of the junction unmatched. The germline gives CDR1 ENHRY, CDR2 SYGVKD. CDR3 sequence: CATADPGQGSYEQYF. The CDR3 DNA reads TGTGCCACCGCAGATCCGGGACAGGGCTCCTACGAGCAGTACTTC.

The chain employs TRBV7-2 and TRBJ2-1; 9 nucleotides agree with TRBD1. V gave up 2 bases and J gave up 3 bases; unmatched junction bases: 5. The CDR3 is 16 amino acids. Germline V gene lookup returns CDR1 SGHTA and CDR2 FQGNSA. The DNA for the CDR3 is TGTGCCAGCAGCTTACAAACAGGGGGCGGCTACAATGAGCAGTTCTTC. It translates to CASSLQTGGGYNEQFF.

This chain joins TRBV7-9 and TRBJ2-7; D is unclear. CDR1 and CDR2 (germline): SEHNR, FQNEAQ (reference sequence). This CDR3 has 15 amino acids. V lost 3 bases to trimming and J lost 0 bases, with 12 bases between them. The CDR3 sequence: CASSFNFRSSYEQYF. The CDR3, as DNA: TGTGCCAGCAGCTTTAACTTCAGGAGCTCCTACGAGCAGTACTTC.

The chain is built from TRBV7-9 and TRBJ2-3; D perhaps matches TRBD1 (5 bases). CDR1 and CDR2 from the germline V gene are SEHNR and FQNEAQ (reference sequence). V was clipped by 7 bases and J by 5 bases, with 16 bases between them. This CDR3 has 14 residues. The CDR3 spells CASNRRQTVDTQYF. The CDR3 DNA sequence: TGTGCCAGCAACCGAAGACAGACAGTAGATACGCAGTATTTT.

The rearrangement joins TRBV6-5 to TRBJ2-7; 11 bases align to TRBD1. Germline assignment: CDR1 MNHEY and CDR2 SVGAGI. J was trimmed by 6 bases and V by 1 base; bases with no gene match: 5. CDR3 length: 15 amino acids. CDR3 residues: CASSYWGQGESEQYF. DNA for the CDR3: TGTGCCAGCAGTTACTGGGGACAGGGGGAGAGCGAGCAGTACTTC.